This TCR beta chain appears in the sequencing data of a study of T cells after yellow fever vaccination. TCRdb fed the 5' RACE reads into MiXCR, producing one record per CDR3 protein. The repertoire has 200,000 to 250,000 distinct CDR3 sequences, less than 8.5% of them found once; the top ten carry about 0.85%. Germline assignment: CDR1 SGHKS and CDR2 YYEKEE (reference sequence). CDR3 length equals 14 residues. The ends were cut back, 3 bases at V and 1 base at J, with 10 bases in the middle. General study results and limits: The CD4 and CD8 compartments had a small share of their clonotypes in common.

This clonotype was found many times. Its specificity is not known. This clonotype was obtained from a young man who received the YFV17D yellow fever vaccine. The material sequenced was CD4+ T cells sorted from PBMCs, taken 15 days after the yellow fever booster vaccination. This sequence joins TRBV5-5 and TRBJ2-5; D might be TRBD1 or TRBD2, each matching 5 bases. CDR3 bases: TGTGCCAGCAGCTCCACGGGGCTCCAAGAGACCCAGTACTTC. Amino acids: CASSSTGLQETQYF.